One sample yielded the 22 T cell receptor beta chains listed below, sequenced in a study of identical twins. TCRdb recomputed calls from the 5' RACE reads with MiXCR, one row per CDR3 protein. The table lists 500,000 to 550,000 distinct CDR3 sequences, 22% of them singletons. This same sample was also part of a study on T cells expressing NK-cell markers.

Input material: CD4+ T cells sorted from blood. The receptor set was obtained from a woman under 30 in good health.

The rearrangement links TRBV20-1 to TRBJ2-1; a possible D gene is TRBD2 (6 bases). Trimming left V 3 bases short and J 6 bases short, with 18 bases between. CDR1 is DFQATT, CDR2 SNEGSKA, per germline (reference sequence). The CDR3 length is 15 residues. DNA for the CDR3: TGCAGTGCTAGCTCGAGAAGGGACTGGCGCAATGAGCAGTTCTTC. Its translation: CSASSRRDWRNEQFF.

This clonotype was seen only a few times. The chain couples TRBV14 to TRBJ2-5, with D unresolved. V lost 5 bases to trimming and J lost 3 bases, with 7 bases between them. CDR1 and CDR2 (germline): SGHDN, FVKESK. This CDR3 is built from 12 residues. Here the CDR3 reads CASSEPKETQYF. In DNA form, the CDR3 reads TGTGCCAGCAGCGAGCCCAAAGAGACCCAGTACTTC.

This clonotype has just a few counts. This chain joins TRBV10-3 and TRBJ1-1, with D unresolved. The CDR3 consists of 13 residues. CDR1 is ENHRY, CDR2 SYGVKD, per germline. The ends were cut back, 2 bases at V and 2 bases at J, with 6 bases in the middle. The CDR3 sequence: CAISEQQNTEAFF. The CDR3 coding sequence is TGTGCCATCAGTGAGCAACAAAACACTGAAGCTTTCTTT.

The V gene is TRBV11-3, the J gene TRBJ2-2; no reliable D call. The ends were cut back, 2 bases at V and 6 bases at J, with 4 bases in the middle. Germline V CDR1 and CDR2: SGHNT, YENEEA. This CDR3 region has 12 residues. CDR3 region: CASSLRSGELFF. The CDR3 DNA is TGTGCCAGCAGCTTAAGGTCCGGGGAGCTGTTTTTT. Variable domain in full (rest from reference TRBV11-3 and TRBJ2-2): EAGVVQSPRYKIIEKKQPVAFWCNPISGHNTLYWYLQNLGQGPELLIRYENEEAVDDSQLPKDRFSAERLKGVDSTLKIQPAELGDSAVYLCASSLRSGELFFGEGSRLTVL.

A few counts support this clonotype. The chain couples TRBV9 to TRBJ2-1; weak D call: TRBD2 (7 bases). Germline loops: CDR1 SGDLS, CDR2 YYNGEE. This CDR3 comprises 15 residues. V dropped 7 bases and J dropped 3 bases, with 17 bases sitting between them. CDR3 protein: CASSLRGALYNEQFF. The CDR3 bases are TGTGCCAGCTCATTACGGGGGGCACTCTACAATGAGCAGTTCTTC.

This clonotype was seen a handful of times. The chain recombines TRBV5-6 with TRBJ1-1, with unresolved D. The CDR3 has 15 amino acids. Germline V gives CDR1 SGHDT, CDR2 YYEEEE. The V and J ends lost 0 bases and 1 base respectively, with 10 bases between them. CDR3: CASSLVWKGNTEAFF. Here the CDR3 DNA reads TGTGCCAGCAGCTTGGTATGGAAGGGGAACACTGAAGCTTTCTTT.

This clonotype was counted at least ten times. The chain employs TRBV3-1 and TRBJ2-5; D possibly corresponds to TRBD1 (5 bases). The CDR3 extends over 13 amino acids. The germline CDR1 and CDR2 sequences are LGHDT and YNNKEL (reference sequence). V shed 3 bases and J shed 4 bases, with 9 bases lying between them. CDR3 sequence reads: CASSQLGAETQYF. The CDR3 bases are TGTGCCAGCAGCCAGCTAGGGGCAGAGACCCAGTACTTC.

In this sample, this clonotype turned up a few times. V and J are TRBV5-1 and TRBJ2-3; 15 nucleotides line up with TRBD2. The CDR3 is 17 amino acids. V trimming: 4 bases; J trimming: 2 bases; junction bases outside the gene matches: 5. Germline CDR1 and CDR2: SGHRS and YFSETQ. This CDR3 is CASSKGTSGGFTDTQYF. The CDR3 DNA is TGCGCCAGCAGCAAGGGGACTAGCGGGGGGTTCACAGATACGCAGTATTTT.

The J gene is TRBJ2-3, the V gene TRBV20-1; 8 positions agree with TRBD2. From germline, CDR1 is DFQATT and CDR2 SNEGSKA (reference sequence). CDR3 length: 15 residues. V lost 6 bases and J lost 0; bases outside the gene matches: 8. In DNA, the CDR3 is TGCAGTGCCCCACAGACTAGCGTCAGCACAGATACGCAGTATTTT. It yields the protein CSAPQTSVSTDTQYF.

This clonotype has at least ten counts. CDR3 region: CASSLEGHEQYF. CDR3 nucleotides: TGCGCCAGCAGCTTGGAAGGCCACGAGCAGTACTTC. V gene TRBV5-1 combines with J gene TRBJ2-7; D is undetermined. The CDR3 is 12 amino acids. With 0 bases removed from V and 5 bases from J, the gap between germline ends came to 6 bases. CDR1 is SGHRS and CDR2 is YFSETQ in the germline V gene.

V gene TRBV6-1 combines with J gene TRBJ1-2; D not certain. CDR1 is MNHNS and CDR2 is SASEGT in the germline V gene. The CDR3 sequence is 15 residues long. V lost 6 bases and J 2 bases, leaving 16 bases between the germline ends. The CDR3 nucleotides read TGTGCCAGCAGGGGCGTAAGCCCTAGAAACTATGGCTACACCTTC. This encodes CASRGVSPRNYGYTF.

CDR3 amino acids: CASSFQKDTGELFF. CDR3 nucleotide sequence: TGTGCCAGCAGCTTCCAGAAGGATACCGGGGAGCTGTTTTTT. The V call is TRBV3-1, the J call TRBJ2-2; the D is unclear. Per the germline V gene, CDR1 is LGHDT and CDR2 is YNNKEL (reference sequence). Trimming shortened V by 5 bases and J by 5 bases, and 12 bases separated the two germline ends. There are 14 residues in the CDR3.

This clonotype was seen a handful of times. This sequence joins TRBV5-1 and TRBJ1-2; possibly TRBD1 for D (5 bases). The CDR3 has 13 residues. V was pared by 4 bases and J by 3 bases, with 10 bases between. Germline lookup yields CDR1 SGHRS and CDR2 YFSETQ. The CDR3, as DNA: TGCGCCAGCAGCATCCAGGGCGACTATGGCTACACCTTC. It encodes CASSIQGDYGYTF.

The chain carries TRBV9 and TRBJ2-5; possible D gene TRBD1, 6 bases. Trimming removed 0 bases from V and 2 bases from J, with 11 bases in between. This CDR3 contains 15 residues. The germline CDR1 and CDR2 sequences are SGDLS and YYNGEE. In DNA form, the CDR3 reads TGTGCCAGCAGCGTAGCTCAGGGGCCACAAGAGACCCAGTACTTC. Its translation is CASSVAQGPQETQYF.

This clonotype has at least ten counts. The chain is built from TRBV7-2 and TRBJ1-5; a weak D match, TRBD1 (6 bases). The CDR3 is 14 amino acids. Germline loops: CDR1 SGHTA, CDR2 FQGNSA. Trimming took 1 base from V and 7 from J, leaving 11 bases between them. The CDR3 DNA reads as TGTGCCAGCAGCTTAGATCGGGGGGCGCAGCCCCAGCATTTT. Translation gives CASSLDRGAQPQHF.

The chain employs TRBV10-3 and TRBJ1-2; tentative D call: TRBD1 (6 bases). Germline CDR1 ENHRY, CDR2 SYGVKD. Trimming removed 8 bases at V and 2 bases at J, with 9 bases between. This CDR3 comprises 12 residues. CDR3 loop: CAIGDRNYGYTF. The CDR3 coding sequence is TGTGCCATCGGCGACAGGAACTATGGCTACACCTTC.

This clonotype was picked up one time. The V and J genes are TRBV12-5 and TRBJ2-7, with 7 bases that match TRBD1. The CDR3 covers 14 residues. Germline loops: CDR1 LGHNT, CDR2 FRNRAP. V trimming: 1 base; J trimming: 6 bases; junction bases outside the gene matches: 6. The CDR3 loop reads CASGLEGGAVEQYF. DNA of the CDR3: TGTGCTAGTGGTTTGGAAGGGGGCGCGGTCGAGCAGTACTTC.

The CDR3 DNA is TGTGCCAGCAGCTTGGCCGTGTCTCAGTTCTTC. The encoded protein is CASSLAVSQFF. The chain carries TRBV5-6 and TRBJ2-1; D ambiguous. This CDR3 is built from 11 residues. V gave up 0 bases and J gave up 13 bases, with 8 bases separating them. Germline V gene sequence: CDR1 SGHDT, CDR2 YYEEEE.

This clonotype was found many times. The V and J genes are TRBV29-1 and TRBJ2-1, with D uncertain. Germline V gene sequence: CDR1 SQVTM, CDR2 ANQGSEA. The CDR3 consists of 10 residues. V lost 7 bases to trimming and J lost 10 bases, with 11 bases between them. DNA of the CDR3: TGCAGCGGCTATAGTGGGGAGCAGTTCTTC. Its translation is CSGYSGEQFF.

The chain employs TRBV20-1 and TRBJ1-2; no reliable D call. V dropped 0 bases and J dropped 1 base, with 12 bases sitting between them. Germline-derived CDR1 and CDR2 are DFQATT and SNEGSKA (reference sequence). The CDR3 is 15 amino acids. The CDR3 spells CSARDSLTGNYGYTF. CDR3 coding DNA: TGCAGTGCTAGAGATTCCTTGACGGGTAACTATGGCTACACCTTC.

This rearrangement joins TRBV7-9 to TRBJ2-1; D is ambiguous. Germline values: CDR1 SEHNR, CDR2 FQNEAQ (reference sequence). The CDR3 runs to 13 residues. The V end lost 0 bases, the J end lost 14 bases, and 14 bases lay between the germline ends. CDR3 sequence: CASSLASLPKEFF. CDR3 in DNA: TGTGCCAGCAGCTTAGCTTCTCTCCCAAAGGAGTTCTTC.

This clonotype was observed many times. J is TRBJ2-5 and V is TRBV5-5, with D perhaps TRBD2 (6 bases). Trimming took 1 base from V and 1 from J, leaving 8 bases between them. Germline V gene data show CDR1 as SGHKS and CDR2 as YYEKEE (reference sequence). This CDR3 is 14 amino acids long. The CDR3 is CASSLYGGQETQYF. Written as DNA, the CDR3 is TGTGCCAGCAGCTTGTACGGGGGCCAAGAGACCCAGTACTTC. Full variable domain (rest looked up from reference TRBV5-5 and TRBJ2-5): DAGVTQSPTHLIKTRGQQVTLRCSPISGHKSVSWYQQVLGQGPQFIFQYYEKEERGRGNFPDRFSARQFPNYSSELNVNALLLGDSALYLCASSLYGGQETQYFGPGTRLLVL.